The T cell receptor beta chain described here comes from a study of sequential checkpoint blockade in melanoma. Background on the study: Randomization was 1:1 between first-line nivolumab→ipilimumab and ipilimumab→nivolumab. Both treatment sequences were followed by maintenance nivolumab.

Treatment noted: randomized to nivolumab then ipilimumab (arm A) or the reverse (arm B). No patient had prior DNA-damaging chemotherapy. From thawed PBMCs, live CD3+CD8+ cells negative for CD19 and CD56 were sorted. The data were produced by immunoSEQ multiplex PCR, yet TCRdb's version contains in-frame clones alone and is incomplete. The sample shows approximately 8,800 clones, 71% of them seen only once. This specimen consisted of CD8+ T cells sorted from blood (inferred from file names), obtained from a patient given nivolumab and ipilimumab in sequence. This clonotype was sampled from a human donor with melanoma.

The CDR3 DNA sequence: TGCGCCAGCAGCCCACTGGTCGGGACAGGGGGTTCGACCGGGGAGCTGTTTTTT. It specifies CASSPLVGTGGSTGELFF. The chain links TRBV5-1 to TRBJ2-2; 11 bases line up with TRBD1. V dropped 4 bases and J dropped 5; count of bases not matched to a gene: 13. This CDR3 is 18 amino acids long. In germline, CDR1 is SGHRS, CDR2 YFSETQ.